This TCR beta chain is drawn from a study of T cell clonotyping in hematopoietic cell transplantation. Study-level points and caveats: At the given depth, recipient repertoires were over 95% de novo clonotypes.

With respect to this clone: Its antigen is still unknown.

Per germline, CDR1 GTSNPN and CDR2 SVGIG (reference sequence). This CDR3 is built from 13 residues. The V and J ends lost 4 bases and 0 bases respectively, with 9 bases between them. Assay used: immunoSEQ multiplex PCR; TCRdb lists only in-frame clones, some missing. The sample comprises roughly 5,700 clones, more than 60% of which are singletons, and 27% rests with the top ten. The specimen was PBMCs, collected 100 days after allogeneic stem cell transplant. The chain uses TRBV30 and TRBJ1-1; D ambiguous. The sequence was collected from a male patient in his 50s who had an allogeneic stem cell transplant from an unrelated donor, so the T cells may come from the graft donor. Some clones in this sample may be carry-over from other donors' samples. CDR3 loop: CAWTAAMNTEAFF. The CDR3 DNA follows: TGTGCCTGGACCGCCGCTATGAACACTGAAGCTTTCTTT.